The 2 T cell receptor beta chains below come from one sample, sequenced in a study of neurological immune-mediated disorders (dated by TCRdb to about 2019). The library came from 5' RACE. Sequencing was performed on an Illumina HiSeq 2500. The public reads were run again by TCRdb, first through fastp at Q25 and then through MiXCR, and only productive beta chains were kept. Every CDR3 protein is listed once, alongside the most common genes and DNA of its rows. The sample contains around 49,000 distinct CDR3 sequences, roughly 12% of them found a single time. Approximately 10% of the sample rests with the top ten. Explained via the paper, the time point label denotes: longitudinal time-point 3. Specimen: PBMCs. These receptors were obtained from a male donor with HTLV-1-associated myelopathy (HAM/TSP).

This clonotype came up many times. The V call is TRBV5-1, the J call TRBJ2-1; possibly TRBD2 for D (5 bases). V lost 0 bases, J lost 3 bases, and 10 bases lay in between. The CDR3 spans 15 residues. The germline CDR1 and CDR2 sequences are SGHRS and YFSETQ. As DNA, the CDR3 is TGCGCCAGCAGCTTGGAGGGAGATGGCTACAATGAGCAGTTCTTC. The encoded protein is CASSLEGDGYNEQFF.

In the case of this clonotype: Sequence at one end of the junction differs from germline and may be a read error. The CDR3 sequence: CASSVAVYNKPPHF. CDR3 bases: TGTGCCAGCAGCGTAGCGGTTTATAATAAACCCCCCCACTTT. The chain uses TRBV9 and TRBJ1-6, with no clear D. The CDR3 consists of 14 residues. Germline loops: CDR1 SGDLS, CDR2 YYNGEE.